This T cell receptor (beta chain) is drawn from a study of regulatory T cells in long-lasting Graves disease. Across the study: Patients met the persistent Graves' disease definition after over 5 years of antithyroid drugs with positive TSH receptor antibodies.

Time point: persistent/refractory GD, antithyroid drugs over 5 years with positive TRAb. Extracted RNA from PBMCs served as the source of the TCR library. Xi'an, China, was home to the endocrinology department that provided patients. CDR3-region Arm-PCR and iRepertoire HTBI primers produced the TCR beta libraries. TCRdb reprocessed the multiplex PCR reads via MiXCR and lists one record per CDR3 protein. The sample yields 700,000 or so distinct CDR3 sequences, approximately 31% seen once. The length of the CDR3 is 17 residues. CDR1 is MNHEY, CDR2 SMNVEV, per germline (reference sequence). V was clipped by 3 bases and J by 1 base; unmatched bases: 9.

The V call is TRBV27, the J call TRBJ2-7; 10 bases are a match to TRBD1. Sequencing was performed on peripheral blood mononuclear cells (PBMCs), taken when the disease was refractory, from a patient treated with antithyroid drugs. The TCR sequence derives from a female donor with Graves disease. The chain's CDR3 is CASSLTGQGEASYEQYF. The CDR3 DNA reads TGTGCCAGCAGTTTGACCGGACAGGGGGAGGCTTCCTACGAGCAGTACTTC.